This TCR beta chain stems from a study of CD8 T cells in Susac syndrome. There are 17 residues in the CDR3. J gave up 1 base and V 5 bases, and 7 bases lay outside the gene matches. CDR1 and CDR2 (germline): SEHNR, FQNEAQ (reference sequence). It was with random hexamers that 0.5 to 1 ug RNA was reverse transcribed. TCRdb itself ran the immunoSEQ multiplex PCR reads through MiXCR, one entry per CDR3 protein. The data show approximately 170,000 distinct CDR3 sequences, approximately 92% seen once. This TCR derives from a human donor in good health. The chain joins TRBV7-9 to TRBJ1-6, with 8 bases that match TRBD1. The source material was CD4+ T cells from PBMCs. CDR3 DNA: TGTGCCAGCAGCCTCTCTACAGGGGGTTCCTATAATTCACCCCTCCACTTT. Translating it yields CASSLSTGGSYNSPLHF.